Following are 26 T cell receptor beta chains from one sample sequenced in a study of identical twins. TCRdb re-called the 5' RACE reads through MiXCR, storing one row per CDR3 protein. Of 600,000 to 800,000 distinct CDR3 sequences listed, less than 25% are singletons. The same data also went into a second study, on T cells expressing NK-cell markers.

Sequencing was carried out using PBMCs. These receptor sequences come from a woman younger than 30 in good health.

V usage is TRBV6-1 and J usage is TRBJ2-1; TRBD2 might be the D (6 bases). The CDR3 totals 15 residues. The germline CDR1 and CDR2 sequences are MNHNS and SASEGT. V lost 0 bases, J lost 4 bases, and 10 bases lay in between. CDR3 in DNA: TGTGCCAGCAGTGAAGCCCGGGACTTTTACAATGAGCAGTTCTTC. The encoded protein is CASSEARDFYNEQFF.

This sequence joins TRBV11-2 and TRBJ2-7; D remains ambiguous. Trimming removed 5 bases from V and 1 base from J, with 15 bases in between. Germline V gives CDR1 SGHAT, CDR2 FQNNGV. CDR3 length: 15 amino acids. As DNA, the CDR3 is TGTGCCAGCAGCGCGCCGGGCCAAGGGTCCTACGAGCAGTACTTC. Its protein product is CASSAPGQGSYEQYF.

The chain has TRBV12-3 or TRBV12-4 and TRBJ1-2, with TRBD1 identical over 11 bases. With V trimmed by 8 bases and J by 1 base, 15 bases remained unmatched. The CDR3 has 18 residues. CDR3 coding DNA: TGTGCCAGCTTTCCCCGAACCGGGACAGGGGGTGATAACTATGGCTACACCTTC. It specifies CASFPRTGTGGDNYGYTF.

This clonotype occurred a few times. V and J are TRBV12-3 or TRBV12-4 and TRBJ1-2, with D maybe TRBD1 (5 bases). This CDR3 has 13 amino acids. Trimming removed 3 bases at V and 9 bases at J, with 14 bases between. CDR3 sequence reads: CASSLGRDPRYTF. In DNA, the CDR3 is TGTGCCAGCAGTTTGGGCAGGGACCCTCGCTACACCTTC.

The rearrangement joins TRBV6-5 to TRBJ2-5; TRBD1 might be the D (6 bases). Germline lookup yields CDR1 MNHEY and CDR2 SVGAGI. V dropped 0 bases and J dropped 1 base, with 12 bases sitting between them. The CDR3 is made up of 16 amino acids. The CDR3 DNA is TGTGCCAGCAGTTACTCCCACGGGACACTCCAAGAGACCCAGTACTTC. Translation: CASSYSHGTLQETQYF.

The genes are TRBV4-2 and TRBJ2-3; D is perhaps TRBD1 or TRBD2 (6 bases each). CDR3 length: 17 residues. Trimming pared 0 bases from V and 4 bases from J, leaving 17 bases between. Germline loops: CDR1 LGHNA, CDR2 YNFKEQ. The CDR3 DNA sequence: TGTGCCAGCAGCCAAGAGTTGTCGGGGGCGGAGGCAGATACGCAGTATTTT. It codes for CASSQELSGAEADTQYF.

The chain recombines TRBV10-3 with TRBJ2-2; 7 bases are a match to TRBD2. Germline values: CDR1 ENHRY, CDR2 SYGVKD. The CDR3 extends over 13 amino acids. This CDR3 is CACRLAATGELFF. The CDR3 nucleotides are TGTGCGTGTCGGCTAGCGGCCACCGGGGAGCTGTTTTTT.

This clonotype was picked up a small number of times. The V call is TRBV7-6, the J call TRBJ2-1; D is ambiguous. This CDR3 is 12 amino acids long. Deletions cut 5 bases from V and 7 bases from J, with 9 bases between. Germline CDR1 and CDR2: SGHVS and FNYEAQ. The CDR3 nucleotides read TGTGCCAGCAGCGACGTAGGTAATGAGCAGTTCTTC. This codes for CASSDVGNEQFF.

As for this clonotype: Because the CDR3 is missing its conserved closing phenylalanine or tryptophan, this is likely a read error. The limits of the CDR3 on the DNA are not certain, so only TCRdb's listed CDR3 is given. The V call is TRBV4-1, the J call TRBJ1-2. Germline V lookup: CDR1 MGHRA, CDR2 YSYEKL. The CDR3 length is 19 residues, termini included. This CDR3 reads CASSQTFTAIAGPLSPTFV.

The CDR3 DNA is TGTGCCAGCGGCCTACAGCCCCAGCATTTT. This codes for CASGLQPQHF. This rearrangement joins TRBV27 to TRBJ1-5; D ambiguous. Trimming took off 8 bases at V and 7 bases at J, with 6 bases between the two ends. The V gene's germline CDR1 is MNHEY and CDR2 SMNVEV (reference sequence). The CDR3 spans 10 residues.

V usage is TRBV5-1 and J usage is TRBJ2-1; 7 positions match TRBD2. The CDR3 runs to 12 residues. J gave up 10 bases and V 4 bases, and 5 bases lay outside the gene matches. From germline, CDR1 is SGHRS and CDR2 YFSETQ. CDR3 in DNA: TGCGCCAGCAGCAAGGAACTAGCGGAGCAGTTCTTC. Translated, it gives CASSKELAEQFF.

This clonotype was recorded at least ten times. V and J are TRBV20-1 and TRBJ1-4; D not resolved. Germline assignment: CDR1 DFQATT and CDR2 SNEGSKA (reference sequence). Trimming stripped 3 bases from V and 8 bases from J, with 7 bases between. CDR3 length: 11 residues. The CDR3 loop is CSASRNEKLFF. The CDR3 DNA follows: TGCAGTGCTAGCAGGAACGAAAAACTGTTTTTT.

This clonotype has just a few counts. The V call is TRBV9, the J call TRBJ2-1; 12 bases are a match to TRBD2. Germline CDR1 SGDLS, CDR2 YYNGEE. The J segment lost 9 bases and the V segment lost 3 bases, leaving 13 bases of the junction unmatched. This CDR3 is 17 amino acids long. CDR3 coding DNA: TGTGCCAGCAGCGCCGGCTCCGGACTAGCGGGAACGGGTGAGCAGTTCTTC. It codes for CASSAGSGLAGTGEQFF.

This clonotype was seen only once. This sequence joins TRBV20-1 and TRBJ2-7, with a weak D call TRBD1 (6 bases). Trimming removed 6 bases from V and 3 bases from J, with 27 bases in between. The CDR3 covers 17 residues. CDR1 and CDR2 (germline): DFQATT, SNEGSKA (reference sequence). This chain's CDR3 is CSAWGQAQGKFVYEQYF. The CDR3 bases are TGCAGTGCCTGGGGGCAGGCTCAGGGCAAGTTCGTCTACGAGCAGTACTTC.

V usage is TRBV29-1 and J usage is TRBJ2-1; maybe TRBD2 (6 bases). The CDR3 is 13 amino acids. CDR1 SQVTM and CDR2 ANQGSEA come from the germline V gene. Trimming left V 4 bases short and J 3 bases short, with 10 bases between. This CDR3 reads CSVGRGHYNEQFF. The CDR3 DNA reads TGCAGCGTTGGGCGGGGCCACTACAATGAGCAGTTCTTC.

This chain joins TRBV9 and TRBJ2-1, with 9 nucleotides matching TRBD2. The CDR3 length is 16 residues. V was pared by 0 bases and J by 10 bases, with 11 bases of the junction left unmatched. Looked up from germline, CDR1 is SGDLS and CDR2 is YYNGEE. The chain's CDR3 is CASSVERIAGEGEQFF. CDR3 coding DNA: TGTGCCAGCAGCGTAGAAAGGATAGCGGGGGAGGGAGAGCAGTTCTTC.

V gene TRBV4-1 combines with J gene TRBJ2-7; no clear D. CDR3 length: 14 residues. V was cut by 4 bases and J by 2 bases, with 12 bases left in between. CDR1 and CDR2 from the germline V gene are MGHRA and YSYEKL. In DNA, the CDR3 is TGCGCCAGCAGCCTCCCTTCCCGCACCTACGAGCAGTACTTC. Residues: CASSLPSRTYEQYF.

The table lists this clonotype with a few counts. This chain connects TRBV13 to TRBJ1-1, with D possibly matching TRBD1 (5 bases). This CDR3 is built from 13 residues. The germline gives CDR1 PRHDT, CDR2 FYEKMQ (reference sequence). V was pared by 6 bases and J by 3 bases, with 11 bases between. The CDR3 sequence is CASRNTGYTEAFF. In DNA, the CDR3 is TGTGCCAGCAGGAATACAGGATACACTGAAGCTTTCTTT. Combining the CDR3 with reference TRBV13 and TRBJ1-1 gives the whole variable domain AAGVIQSPRHLIKEKRETATLKCYPIPRHDTVYWYQQGPGQDPQFLISFYEKMQSDKGSIPDRFSAQQFSDYHSELNMSSLELGDSALYFCASRNTGYTEAFFGQGTRLTVV.

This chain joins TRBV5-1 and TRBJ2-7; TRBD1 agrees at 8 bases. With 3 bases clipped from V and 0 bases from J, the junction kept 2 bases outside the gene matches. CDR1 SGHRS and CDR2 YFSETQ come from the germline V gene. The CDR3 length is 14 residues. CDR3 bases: TGCGCCAGCAGCTCGGGACAGGTCTCCTACGAGCAGTACTTC. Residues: CASSSGQVSYEQYF. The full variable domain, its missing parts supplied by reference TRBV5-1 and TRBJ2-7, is KAGVTQTPRYLIKTRGQQVTLSCSPISGHRSVSWYQQTPGQGLQFLFEYFSETQRNKGNFPGRFSGRQFSNSRSEMNVSTLELGDSALYLCASSSGQVSYEQYFGPGTRLTVT.

The CDR3 sequence is CASSVQLDPNNEQFF. The CDR3 nucleotides are TGTGCCAGCAGTGTCCAATTGGACCCCAACAATGAGCAGTTCTTC. V usage is TRBV25-1 and J usage is TRBJ2-1, with D unclear. The CDR3 sequence is 15 residues long. Trimming took 4 bases from V and 5 from J, leaving 15 bases between them. CDR1 is MGHDK and CDR2 is SYGVNS in the germline V gene.

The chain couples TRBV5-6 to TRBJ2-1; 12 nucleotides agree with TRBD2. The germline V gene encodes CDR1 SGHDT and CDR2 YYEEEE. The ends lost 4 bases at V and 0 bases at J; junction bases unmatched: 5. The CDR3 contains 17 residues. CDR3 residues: CASSPLTSGSSYNEQFF. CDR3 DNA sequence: TGTGCCAGCAGCCCCTTGACTAGCGGGAGCTCCTACAATGAGCAGTTCTTC.

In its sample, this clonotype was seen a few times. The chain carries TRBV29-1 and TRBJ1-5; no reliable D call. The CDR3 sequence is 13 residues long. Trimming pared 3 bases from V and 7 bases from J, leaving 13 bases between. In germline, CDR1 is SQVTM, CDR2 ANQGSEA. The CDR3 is CSVETGSGQPQHF. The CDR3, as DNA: TGCAGCGTTGAGACTGGGTCGGGGCAGCCCCAGCATTTT.

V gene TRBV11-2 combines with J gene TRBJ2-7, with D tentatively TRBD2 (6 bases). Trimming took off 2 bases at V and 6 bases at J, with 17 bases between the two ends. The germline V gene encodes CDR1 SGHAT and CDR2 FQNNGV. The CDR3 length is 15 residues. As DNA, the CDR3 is TGTGCCAGCAGCTTATCCGGGACTGGACGCATCGAGCAGTACTTC. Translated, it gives CASSLSGTGRIEQYF.

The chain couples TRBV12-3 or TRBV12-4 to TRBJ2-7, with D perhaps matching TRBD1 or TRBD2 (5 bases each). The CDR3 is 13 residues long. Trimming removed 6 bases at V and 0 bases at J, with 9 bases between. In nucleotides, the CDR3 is TGTGCCAGCAGGTCAGGGAGCTCCTACGAGCAGTACTTC. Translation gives CASRSGSSYEQYF.

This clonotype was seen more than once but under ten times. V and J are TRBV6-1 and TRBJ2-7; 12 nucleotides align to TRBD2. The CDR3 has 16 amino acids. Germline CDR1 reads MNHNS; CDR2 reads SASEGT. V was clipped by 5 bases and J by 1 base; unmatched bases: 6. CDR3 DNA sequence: TGTGCCAGCAGTATTACTAGCGGGGGGTCTTCCTACGAGCAGTACTTC. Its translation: CASSITSGGSSYEQYF.

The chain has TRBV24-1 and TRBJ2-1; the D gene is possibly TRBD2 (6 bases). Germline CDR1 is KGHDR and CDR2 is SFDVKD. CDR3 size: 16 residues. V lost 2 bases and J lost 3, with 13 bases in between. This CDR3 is CATSDSVAADYNEQFF. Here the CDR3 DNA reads TGTGCCACCAGTGATTCCGTAGCGGCAGACTACAATGAGCAGTTCTTC.